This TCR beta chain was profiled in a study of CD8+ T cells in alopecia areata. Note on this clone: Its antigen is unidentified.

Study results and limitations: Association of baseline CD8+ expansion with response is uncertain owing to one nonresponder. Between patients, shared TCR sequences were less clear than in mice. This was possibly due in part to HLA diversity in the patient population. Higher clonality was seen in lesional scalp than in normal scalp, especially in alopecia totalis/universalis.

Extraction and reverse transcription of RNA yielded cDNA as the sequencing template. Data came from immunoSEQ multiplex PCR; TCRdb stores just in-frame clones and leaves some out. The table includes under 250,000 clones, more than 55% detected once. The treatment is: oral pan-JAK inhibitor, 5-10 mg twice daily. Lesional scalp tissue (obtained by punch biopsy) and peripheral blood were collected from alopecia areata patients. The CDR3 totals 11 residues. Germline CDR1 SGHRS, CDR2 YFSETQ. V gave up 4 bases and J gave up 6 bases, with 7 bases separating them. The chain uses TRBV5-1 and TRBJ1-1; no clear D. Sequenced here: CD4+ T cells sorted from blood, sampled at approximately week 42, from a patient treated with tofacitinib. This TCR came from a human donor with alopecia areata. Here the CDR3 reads CASSNGAEAFF. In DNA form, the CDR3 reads TGCGCCAGCAGCAATGGCGCTGAAGCTTTCTTT.